Sequencing of this TCR beta chain was carried out in a study of cytomegalovirus exposure and HLA in healthy donors (dated by TCRdb to the late 2010s). Regarding the study in general: An earlier analysis of some 500 of the donors reported roughly 300 Gb of sequence data and 117 million unique TCR beta sequences from 150 million to 200 million T cells. An early release that covered 640 HLA-typed donors contained about 300 gigabases of sequencing data and tens of millions of unique TCR sequences. Of the 300 to 500 genotyped donors, approximately 80% were placed in the genetic ancestry cluster associated with self-reported Caucasian donors. The aim of the study was to test whether cataloging public T cell receptors could identify signatures of past pathogen exposure. Using immunosequencing, the study profiled T cell repertoires from some 670 subjects and related those repertoires to cytomegalovirus serostatus. Besides the first cohort of 500 to 700 subjects, a separate validation cohort made up of 120 different subjects was used. The study combined high-throughput TCR immunosequencing, statistical association of individual TCRs with disease status, and machine learning to predict cytomegalovirus infection status. A later analysis re-analyzed previously published TCR beta repertoires from 666 donors and added high-resolution HLA genotyping to study TCR occurrence patterns. In the later analysis, no new phenotypic data were used to find candidate immune exposures; instead, reliance was placed on TCR beta sequences and their occurrence across donors. In an earlier analysis of over 550 of the donors, high-throughput TCR beta sequencing was used to judge whether each TCR beta V gene segment behaved as functional or pseudogenic. Donor age, sex, ethnicity and CMV serostatus were compiled together with the repertoire data. A later genetic analysis took genome-wide SNP genotypes for about 55% of the 666 donors and used that subset as a discovery cohort. All discovery cohort repertoires had been generated on a single sequencing platform. Both class I and class II loci were covered by HLA typing, at four-digit resolution. The number of typed donors differed by locus: roughly 629-630 for A, B, C, DRB1 and DQB1; about 520 for DQA1; 606 for DPA1; and roughly 450 for DPB1. Because of strong linkage in the cohort, roughly five DR-DQ haplotypes were treated as single units for association and clustering. Among some 410 genotyped donors of the cohort, an average of around 240,000 unique TCR beta nucleotide sequences were sequenced per donor, roughly 18% of them non-productive. Broader findings and caveats from the paper: In the study, 164 TCR beta chains were listed as associated with cytomegalovirus. In a later analysis, HLA-associated TCR beta chains showed more clonal expansion and lower generation probabilities than non-associated chains that were equally common. According to a later genetic analysis, donors in an Asian-associated ancestry cluster had fewer N-insertions in productive TCRs than the approximately 700-donor mean. According to a later analysis, TCR association rates differed among HLA loci, with DRB1 alleles showing the most associated TCRs and HLA-C alleles showing the fewest. In vitro tests confirmed that a few of the cytomegalovirus-associated TCR beta chains recognize cytomegalovirus antigens. CMV serostatus was the only immune exposure information available for the cohort. Assigning TCR associations to individual alleles was difficult when HLA alleles, especially DR and DQ, strongly co-occurred. A further reported finding was that TCR beta sequences accurately predicted the HLA-A and HLA-B alleles for most subjects in the first cohort. According to a later analysis, most CMV-associated TCR beta chains appeared to be HLA-restricted, and the HLA associations seemed to be driven largely by CMV exposure. V-gene and J-gene trimming of TCR beta chains was associated with a missense DCLRE1C variant in a later genetic analysis, and the association was replicated in an independent cohort. Linkage disequilibrium might explain the correlated functional status among segregating V segments, but an unknown experimental factor could not be excluded. Specific HLA alleles were associated with 15,000 to 20,000 TCR beta sequences at a false discovery rate of 0.05 in a later analysis. Some IMGT-functional V segments, including TRBV6-2 and TRBV6-3, could not be told apart with the 87-base-pair reads, so those segments were excluded. Most TCR sequences were observed very rarely across donors, whereas some public TCRs were present in many individuals. In an earlier analysis of about 600 of the donors, most TCR beta V segments appeared in productive rearrangements about 87% or about 30% of the time, broadly matching IMGT annotations. HLA typing was unavailable for some donors at each locus, so association tests used only the typed subset. According to a later analysis, parvovirus B19, influenza, CMV and Epstein-Barr virus appeared linked to several top co-occurrence clusters. The classifier was reported to diagnose cytomegalovirus status with high specificity and sensitivity in both the original cohort and the validation cohort. A cluster of highly shared sequence variants was judged likely to represent a technical artifact of the sequencing pipeline. According to the authors, the approach could potentially be generalized to other disease states and immunological phenotypes. Roughly uniform sequencing depth across donors was assumed in presence/absence analyses, although this assumption may not hold. Over 15 rarely observed V segments, including chromosome 9 orphons, were excluded from the earlier analysis of almost 600 of the donors because counts were too low. The cohort was sequenced for TCR beta chains only, and without alpha or paired-chain data the features that could be detected were limited.

Clipping removes 4 bases from V and 6 bases from J, with 8 as the unmatched junction base count. CDR1 and CDR2, looked up from the germline V gene, are SGHRS and YFSETQ. The CDR3, cysteine through phenylalanine, is 15 amino acids long. Solely the CDR3 DNA is kept, with 45 bases framed from the first base. Notes on this clone: Its antigen specificity is not known. Base qualities are not provided; no much larger clone lies one nucleotide away.

Library preparation was by the immunoSEQ multiplex PCR assay. For the multiplex PCR, a mixture combining 60 forward primers for TCR Vbeta segments and 13 reverse primers for TCR Jbeta segments was used. A multiplex PCR assay on genomic DNA amplified the CDR3 region of rearranged TCR beta genes. The amplified TCR beta libraries were sequenced on the Illumina HiSeq System as 87-base-pair reads. The authors processed their data as follows. A later analysis counted 65 million to 90 million unique TCR beta chains across the 550 to 700 repertoires, and some 11 million of these chains were shared by at least two donors. Raw reads were error-corrected and collapsed into unique sequences by a nearest-neighbor algorithm in which closely related sequences were merged to remove PCR and sequencing errors. Alignment of CDR3 sequences to IMGT reference sequences was used to assign V, D and J gene segments. For a sequence to be retained, at least a six-nucleotide match to both a V gene segment and a J gene segment was required. Rearrangements were called productive when the CDR3 lacked stop codons and stayed in frame with V and J; all others were non-productive. CDR3 was defined according to IMGT convention as the region running from the second conserved V-encoded cysteine to the conserved J-encoded phenylalanine. In an earlier analysis of just under 600 of the donors, sequences lacking an unambiguous match to a single V gene segment were excluded. An earlier analysis of approximately 590 of the donors classified V segments as functional when productive rearrangements were above 56.7% and as segregating when the standard deviation between donors was above 5%. A statistical classification framework was built to diagnose cytomegalovirus status from the catalog of TCR beta chain sequences. In a later analysis, V and J genes were assigned by comparing TCR nucleotide sequences against IMGT/GENE-DB human TR gene sequences. Using the TCRdist pipeline, a later analysis assigned CDR3 sequences along with most-parsimonious VDJ recombination scenarios. In a later analysis, each TCR beta chain was defined by its CDR3 amino acid sequence together with its V-gene family, and reads lacking a unique V-gene family were excluded. To address suspected cross-contamination and a sequencing artifact, a later analysis removed 592 highly shared, low-generation-probability nucleotide sequences. A later analysis calculated a clonal expansion index for each public chain from normalized within-repertoire ranks of inferred template counts. Generation probabilities in a later analysis came from a VDJ recombination model fitted to out-of-frame rearrangements, and those results were checked against IGoR. In a later analysis, hypergeometric tests were used to score TCR-TCR, TCR-HLA and TCR-CMV co-occurrence, with a repertoire-size bias correction applied to TCR pairs. To estimate false discovery rates, a later analysis permuted the HLA or CMV assignments 20 times. In a later analysis, co-occurring TCRs were grouped using DBSCAN, and TCRdist sequence similarity was added for clustering within HLA-allele-positive subsets. Repertoires with fewer than 30,000 or more than 120,000 public chains, plus five repertoires with anomalous nucleotide sharing, were excluded from co-occurrence clustering. The clones in this table, taken by TCRdb from immuneACCESS, are in-frame only. Not every clone is retained; where verified, under half of the shortfall comes from an unresolved V gene, and the cause of the rest is unknown. The V and J calls and the clone size are those of that table, but D and trimming were determined from the DNA. The sample table lists under 200,000 clones, around 77% of them with a count of one. Under 2.5% of the sample rests with the top ten.

The cohort consisted of 670 or so healthy bone marrow donors. At the time of sampling, every cohort member was nominally healthy, though immune exposures that went unrecorded were likely present. The donor tested CMV seronegative and was one of the 352 seronegative cohort members. A peripheral blood sample was provided by each donor, and peripheral blood mononuclear cells were used for TCR beta sequencing. The Qiagen DNeasy Blood Extraction Kit was used to extract genomic DNA from the blood cell samples. The source material was PBMCs. The TCR sequence derives from a man aged 60 to 69 in good health and CMV-seronegative. Recombination joined TRBV5-1 with TRBJ1-3, and TRBD1 matches 9 of the central bases. Here the CDR3 is given as CASSAQTGGENTIYF. The sequence in DNA is TGCGCCAGCAGCGCTCAGACAGGGGGTGAAAACACCATATATTTT.